The source of this T cell receptor (beta chain) is a study of T cells expressing NK-cell markers. Study information: Investigators obtained TCR beta repertoires from sorted CD3+CD56+NKG2C+, CD3+CD56+NKG2C- and CD3+CD56-NKG2C+ T cells.

With UMIs, 5'RACE template switching was used to make TCR beta cDNA. TCRdb re-called the 5' RACE reads and shows each CDR3 protein once, DNA omitted. Its listing shows approximately 460,000 distinct CDR3 sequences. The CDR3 is made up of 15 amino acids. Looked up from germline, CDR1 is MNHNS and CDR2 is SASEGT. The TCR comes from a woman aged 18 to 75 in good health. The sequencing input was blood T cells: a sorted CD56 or NKG2C T cell subset, CD4+ or CD8+ T cells, or bulk PBMC T cells (not recorded which). This chain links TRBV6-1 with TRBJ1-3. This CDR3 is CASSARGMLGNTIYF.